Listed here are 31 T cell receptor beta chains from one sample, sequenced in a study of shared clonotypes between healthy human individuals. Profiled with immunoSEQ multiplex PCR; TCRdb holds only in-frame clones, not every one. The sample includes approximately 2.4 million clones, approximately 95% of them seen just once. Sequences were obtained from naive CD4+ T cells sorted from blood. Subset defined: CD45RA+ positively selected. Receptors were obtained from a man aged 18 to 29 in good health.

Concerning this clone itself: Other DNA sequences in the same sample also yield this CDR3. V gene TRBV6-5 combines with J gene TRBJ1-6; 7 bases fit TRBD1. The trim removed 4 bases at V and 2 bases at J, leaving 5 bases unmatched. The CDR3 runs 16 residues. Germline values: CDR1 MNHEY, CDR2 SVGAGI. CDR3 amino acids: CASSSAQGAYNSPLHF. The CDR3 bases are TGTGCCAGCAGTTCCGCGCAGGGGGCCTATAATTCACCCCTCCACTTT.

The rearrangement uses TRBV29-1 and TRBJ2-1; D ambiguous. The CDR3 contains 14 residues. Germline CDR1 SQVTM, CDR2 ANQGSEA. V was trimmed by 3 bases and J by 0 bases, leaving 9 bases between them. The CDR3 reads CSVDQVSSYNEQFF. In nucleotides, the CDR3 is TGCAGCGTTGACCAGGTTAGCTCCTACAATGAGCAGTTCTTC.

In regard to this clone: Other DNA variants within this sample encode the same CDR3. The rearrangement links TRBV6-1 to TRBJ2-7; D is undetermined. V was pared by 7 bases and J by 0 bases, with 10 bases between. The CDR3 covers 13 residues. Germline V gene sequence: CDR1 MNHNS, CDR2 SASEGT. CDR3 DNA sequence: TGTGCCAGCACCCTTGGTGGCTCCTACGAGCAGTACTTC. Translation gives CASTLGGSYEQYF.

This chain joins TRBV7-9 and TRBJ1-1; TRBD1 is a possible D gene (6 bases). Trimming shortened V by 7 bases and J by 1 base, and 16 bases separated the two germline ends. The CDR3 consists of 15 residues. Germline V CDR1 and CDR2: SEHNR, FQNEAQ (reference sequence). The CDR3 sequence: CASTPPGTRNTEAFF. The CDR3 DNA is TGTGCCAGCACCCCCCCCGGGACACGGAACACTGAAGCTTTCTTT.

This rearrangement joins TRBV6-1 to TRBJ1-5; TRBD1 is a possible D gene (6 bases). Trimming took 4 bases from V and 6 from J, leaving 13 bases between them. The germline V gene has CDR1 MNHNS and CDR2 SASEGT. The CDR3 runs 14 residues. The CDR3: CASSGGARVQPQHF. The DNA for the CDR3 is TGTGCCAGCAGTGGGGGGGCGCGGGTTCAGCCCCAGCATTTT.

A note on this clone: The identical CDR3 is also encoded by other nucleotide sequences in the sample. This sequence joins TRBV5-4 and TRBJ2-2, with D uncertain. The germline V and J ends were trimmed by 0 bases and 0 bases, with 6 bases remaining between them. CDR3 length equals 15 residues. Per germline, CDR1 SGHNT and CDR2 YYREEE (reference sequence). CDR3 DNA sequence: TGTGCCAGCAGCTTGGGCATTTCGAACACCGGGGAGCTGTTTTTT. Its translation: CASSLGISNTGELFF. Variable domain in full (rest from reference TRBV5-4 and TRBJ2-2): ETGVTQSPTHLIKTRGQQVTLRCSSQSGHNTVSWYQQALGQGPQFIFQYYREEENGRGNFPPRFSGLQFPNYSSELNVNALELDDSALYLCASSLGISNTGELFFGEGSRLTVL.

This clone was counted once. This chain uses TRBV5-3 with TRBJ2-7, with D perhaps TRBD1 (7 bases). TRBV5-3 is placed among ORFs of uncertain function. V lost 7 bases and J 5 bases, leaving 16 bases between the germline ends. This CDR3 has 13 amino acids. The CDR3 loop reads CARQGEDFDEQYF. CDR3 DNA: TGTGCCAGACAGGGGGAGGATTTCGACGAGCAGTACTTC.

The rearrangement joins TRBV7-9 to TRBJ2-5, with 10 bases identical to TRBD2. The CDR3 loop spans 15 amino acids. Germline V CDR1 and CDR2: SEHNR, FQNEAQ (reference sequence). V gave up 3 bases and J gave up 5 bases; unmatched junction bases: 6. CDR3 residues: CASSFGLAVFETQYF. The CDR3 nucleotides read TGTGCCAGCAGCTTCGGACTAGCGGTTTTTGAGACCCAGTACTTC.

The chain combines TRBV19 with TRBJ1-1; D is unclear. V shed 5 bases and J shed 1 base, with 14 bases lying between them. From germline, CDR1 is LNHDA and CDR2 SQIVND (reference sequence). The CDR3 runs 15 residues. The CDR3 DNA is TGTGCCAGTAGTCCGATTTGGGGAGGGAACACTGAAGCTTTCTTT. It specifies CASSPIWGGNTEAFF.

The chain uses TRBV25-1 and TRBJ1-3; TRBD1 matches at 7 bases. The CDR3 totals 13 residues. The V and J ends lost 5 bases and 6 bases, in that order; junction bases with no gene match: 4. The V gene's germline CDR1 is MGHDK and CDR2 SYGVNS. The CDR3, as DNA: TGTGCCAGCAGTCGACAGGGATCAAACACCATATATTTT. Its translation: CASSRQGSNTIYF.

This clone was detected only a few times. Other DNA sequences in this sample translate to the same CDR3. This chain links TRBV7-2 with TRBJ2-7, with TRBD1 identical over 9 bases. This CDR3 region has 13 residues. Germline V CDR1 and CDR2: SGHTA, FQGNSA. J lost 2 bases, V lost 5 bases, and 1 base had no gene match. The CDR3 DNA is TGTGCCAGCAGCCGGGACAGGGCCTACGAGCAGTACTTC. Residues: CASSRDRAYEQYF.

The chain carries TRBV28 and TRBJ2-7, with 8 nucleotides matching TRBD1. The CDR3 length is 15 residues. The J segment lost 0 bases and the V segment lost 5 bases, leaving 6 bases of the junction unmatched. The V gene's germline CDR1 is MDHEN and CDR2 SYDVKM. CDR3 residues: CASSRTGPASYEQYF. The CDR3 DNA sequence: TGTGCCAGCAGTCGGACAGGGCCAGCCTCCTACGAGCAGTACTTC.

The chain has TRBV28 and TRBJ2-1; TRBD1 is a possible D gene (5 bases). Germline V gene data show CDR1 as MDHEN and CDR2 as SYDVKM. CDR3 length: 12 residues. V was shortened by 2 bases and J by 9 bases, with 8 bases between the two germline ends. The CDR3 DNA follows: TGTGCCAGCAGTTTAAGACAGAGTGAGCAGTTCTTC. Residues: CASSLRQSEQFF.

The rearrangement uses TRBV9 and TRBJ1-3; 9 bases are shared with TRBD1. Germline loops: CDR1 SGDLS, CDR2 YYNGEE. Germline trimming cut 4 bases from V and 0 bases from J; bases unmatched to any gene: 5. The CDR3 is 16 residues long. This CDR3 is CASSFRDRDSGNTIYF. The CDR3 bases are TGTGCCAGCAGCTTCCGGGACAGGGACTCTGGAAACACCATATATTTT.

This clone was counted once. The chain joins TRBV6-5 to TRBJ2-7, with D unclear. V was trimmed by 3 bases and J by 0 bases, leaving 9 bases between them. The CDR3 covers 14 residues. CDR1 MNHEY and CDR2 SVGAGI come from the germline V gene. CDR3 amino acids: CASSYDEDSYEQYF. The DNA of the CDR3 is TGTGCCAGCAGTTATGACGAGGACTCCTACGAGCAGTACTTC.

The chain couples TRBV5-1 to TRBJ2-5, with 8 bases aligning to TRBD2. V gave up 1 base and J gave up 1 base; unmatched junction bases: 6. This CDR3 is 16 amino acids long. CDR1 is SGHRS and CDR2 is YFSETQ in the germline V gene. CDR3 sequence reads: CASSLSGSRPQETQYF. Here the CDR3 DNA reads TGCGCCAGCAGCTTGAGCGGGAGCAGGCCCCAAGAGACCCAGTACTTC.

This clone was recorded only once. The chain couples TRBV11-2 to TRBJ1-2, with a tentative D call TRBD1 (6 bases). CDR3 size: 16 residues. The germline V gene encodes CDR1 SGHAT and CDR2 FQNNGV. V was shortened by 1 base and J by 0 bases, with 12 bases between the two germline ends. This CDR3 is CASSLAGTKANYGYTF. CDR3 DNA: TGTGCCAGCAGCTTAGCCGGGACAAAAGCTAACTATGGCTACACCTTC.

The V and J genes are TRBV2 and TRBJ1-2, with 9 bases aligning to TRBD1. V shed 5 bases, J shed 8 bases, and the junction held 6 bases outside the gene matches. The V gene's germline CDR1 is SNHLY and CDR2 FYNNEI. The CDR3 sequence is 13 residues long. The CDR3 nucleotides read TGTGCCAGCAGTTCACAGGGGGCGGTCGGCTACACCTTC. It translates to CASSSQGAVGYTF.

The chain couples TRBV2 to TRBJ1-2; TRBD1 aligns across 9 bases. The germline V gene encodes CDR1 SNHLY and CDR2 FYNNEI. The ends lost 7 bases at V and 4 bases at J; junction bases unmatched: 10. The CDR3 covers 15 residues. This CDR3 is CASNDPGQGFYGYTF. The DNA for the CDR3 is TGTGCCAGCAACGACCCCGGACAGGGGTTCTATGGCTACACCTTC.

The chain is built from TRBV6-5 and TRBJ1-2; D not resolved. Germline V gene sequence: CDR1 MNHEY, CDR2 SVGAGI. The CDR3 covers 15 residues. V lost 0 bases and J lost 4, with 12 bases in between. CDR3 nucleotides: TGTGCCAGCAGTTACTCGGGCAAAGTATTCTATGGCTACACCTTC. Translating gives CASSYSGKVFYGYTF.

The rearrangement joins TRBV9 to TRBJ2-2; D gene unclear. The germline V gene has CDR1 SGDLS and CDR2 YYNGEE. The CDR3 sequence is 15 residues long. Trimming pared 7 bases from V and 0 bases from J, leaving 13 bases between. DNA for the CDR3: TGTGCCAGCGCTGTGGACGGCTCGAACACCGGGGAGCTGTTTTTT. This translates into CASAVDGSNTGELFF. The full variable domain, its missing parts supplied by reference TRBV9 and TRBJ2-2, is DSGVTQTPKHLITATGQRVTLRCSPRSGDLSVYWYQQSLDQGLQFLIQYYNGEERAKGNILERFSAQQFPDLHSELNLSSLELGDSALYFCASAVDGSNTGELFFGEGSRLTVL.

The J gene is TRBJ2-2, the V gene TRBV7-2; 10 positions match TRBD2. Germline CDR1 and CDR2: SGHTA and FQGNSA. V lost 4 bases to trimming and J lost 5 bases; unmatched junction nucleotides: 10. The CDR3 spans 17 residues. The CDR3 loop reads CASSSRWASGSTGELFF. DNA for the CDR3: TGTGCCAGCAGCTCCCGCTGGGCTAGCGGGAGTACCGGGGAGCTGTTTTTT.

The chain employs TRBV7-2 and TRBJ2-1; TRBD2 aligns across 12 bases. Germline values: CDR1 SGHTA, CDR2 FQGNSA. CDR3 length equals 20 residues. V lost 0 bases, J lost 0 bases, and 9 bases stayed unmatched. The CDR3 loop is CASSLAPASSGRASYNEQFF. CDR3 in DNA: TGTGCCAGCAGCTTAGCGCCCGCGTCTAGCGGGAGGGCCTCCTACAATGAGCAGTTCTTC.

J is TRBJ2-2 and V is TRBV7-8; D possibly matches TRBD1 or TRBD2 (6 bases each). Trimming stripped 3 bases from V and 1 base from J, with 21 bases between. CDR3 length: 19 amino acids. Germline lookup yields CDR1 SGHVS and CDR2 FQNEAQ. CDR3 protein: CASSLRDGTTRENTGELFF. The CDR3 nucleotides are TGTGCCAGCAGCTTGCGGGATGGGACAACCCGAGAGAACACCGGGGAGCTGTTTTTT. The whole variable domain, filled in from reference TRBV7-8 and TRBJ2-2, reads GAGVSQSPRYKVAKRGQDVALRCDPISGHVSLFWYQQALGQGPEFLTYFQNEAQLDKSGLPSDRFFAERPEGSVSTLKIQRTQQEDSAVYLCASSLRDGTTRENTGELFFGEGSRLTVL.

The chain couples TRBV2 to TRBJ2-7; D gene uncertain. Trimming stripped 8 bases from V and 3 bases from J, with 5 bases between. This CDR3 has 10 residues. CDR1 SNHLY and CDR2 FYNNEI come from the germline V gene. In DNA, the CDR3 is TGTGCCAGCGGGGTCTACGAGCAGTACTTC. Amino acids: CASGVYEQYF.

This clone has a single count. V usage is TRBV27 and J usage is TRBJ2-7, with TRBD1 matching over 9 bases. CDR1 and CDR2 from the germline V gene are MNHEY and SMNVEV (reference sequence). V was pared by 6 bases and J by 6 bases, with 12 bases of the junction left unmatched. This CDR3 spans 15 amino acids. The CDR3 spells CASSPFRDRAVEQYF. CDR3 bases: TGTGCCAGCAGCCCTTTCCGGGACAGGGCGGTCGAGCAGTACTTC.

This clone was observed a single time. The chain joins TRBV28 to TRBJ2-1; a possible D gene is TRBD1 (6 bases). V lost 6 bases and J 6 bases, leaving 18 bases between the germline ends. The CDR3 consists of 15 residues. Germline V lookup: CDR1 MDHEN, CDR2 SYDVKM. The CDR3 region has the DNA TGTGCCAGCAGCCCCCGGGACAAGGGATTCAATGAGCAGTTCTTC. This translates into CASSPRDKGFNEQFF.

The V gene is TRBV6-1, the J gene TRBJ1-1; D is undetermined. Germline V lookup: CDR1 MNHNS, CDR2 SASEGT. Trimming left V 8 bases short and J 11 bases short, with 24 bases between. The CDR3 covers 14 residues. The CDR3 reads CASGQAGPLPQAFF. Written as DNA, the CDR3 is TGTGCCAGCGGGCAAGCCGGGCCGCTTCCTCAGGCTTTCTTT.

This chain links TRBV4-1 with TRBJ2-7; 8 nucleotides agree with TRBD1. The length of the CDR3 is 15 residues. J lost 6 bases, V lost 3 bases, and 10 bases had no gene match. Germline V lookup: CDR1 MGHRA, CDR2 YSYEKL. CDR3 in DNA: TGCGCCAGCAGCCAGGGGGACAGGAGATGGGTCGAGCAGTACTTC. Its translation is CASSQGDRRWVEQYF.

V gene TRBV5-8 combines with J gene TRBJ1-5; possibly TRBD1 for D (5 bases). The CDR3 has 15 amino acids. V lost 0 bases, J lost 7 bases, and 14 bases lay in between. Germline CDR1 is SGHTS and CDR2 is YDEGEE. The CDR3: CASSLGWTTGQPQHF. The CDR3 DNA is TGTGCCAGCAGCTTGGGATGGACAACGGGCCAGCCCCAGCATTTT.

This sequence joins TRBV19 and TRBJ1-2; no definite D call. The CDR3 has 14 residues. The V gene lost 2 bases and the J gene lost 2 bases, with 9 bases spanning the gap. In germline, CDR1 is LNHDA, CDR2 SQIVND (reference sequence). The CDR3 DNA sequence: TGTGCCAGTAGTATATCTAACAGCAACTATGGCTACACCTTC. This codes for CASSISNSNYGYTF.